One and the same sample provided the 27 T cell receptor beta chains below, sequenced in a study of cytomegalovirus exposure and HLA in healthy donors. TCRdb keeps only in-frame clones here, not all; method: immunoSEQ multiplex PCR. Of more than 150,000 clones listed, roughly 80% are singletons. Sequenced input: PBMCs. The receptors come from a woman between 18 and 29 years old in good health and CMV-seropositive.

The chain is built from TRBV5-1 and TRBJ2-1; 8 positions agree with TRBD2. Looked up from germline, CDR1 is SGHRS and CDR2 is YFSETQ. There are 16 residues in the CDR3. The J segment lost 0 bases and the V segment lost 4 bases, leaving 6 bases of the junction unmatched. CDR3 region: CASSRYSGVSYNEQFF. The CDR3 DNA reads as TGCGCCAGCAGCAGATATAGCGGGGTCTCCTACAATGAGCAGTTCTTC.

The V gene is TRBV6-1, the J gene TRBJ2-7, with 9 bases identical to TRBD1. V shed 4 bases, J shed 3 bases, and the junction held 10 bases outside the gene matches. The CDR3 spans 16 residues. In germline, CDR1 is MNHNS, CDR2 SASEGT. The CDR3 DNA sequence: TGTGCCAGCAGTGCGAGGACAGGGGCGGAACTCTACGAGCAGTACTTC. This translates into CASSARTGAELYEQYF.

In its sample, this clone was seen a few times. The rearrangement joins TRBV6-1 to TRBJ1-1; tentative D call: TRBD1 (5 bases). This CDR3 is 13 amino acids long. V was cut by 7 bases and J by 1 base, with 10 bases left in between. CDR1 is MNHNS, CDR2 SASEGT, per germline. CDR3 amino acids: CASNDSPNTEAFF. The CDR3 DNA is TGTGCCAGCAACGACAGCCCGAACACTGAAGCTTTCTTT.

The chain carries TRBV5-1 and TRBJ1-2, with D unresolved. CDR1 is SGHRS and CDR2 is YFSETQ in the germline V gene. This CDR3 contains 14 residues. Trimming stripped 4 bases from V and 5 bases from J, with 15 bases between. Written as DNA, the CDR3 is TGCGCCAGCAGCACCCGGGTGGGTAGTTATGGCTACACCTTC. Protein sequence: CASSTRVGSYGYTF.

This chain joins TRBV11-2 and TRBJ2-1, with D possibly being TRBD2 (5 bases). The CDR3 runs 13 residues. Trimming removed 4 bases at V and 6 bases at J, with 10 bases between. The germline CDR1 and CDR2 sequences are SGHAT and FQNNGV. CDR3 in DNA: TGTGCCAGCAGCTCGCTAGCTATCAATGAGCAGTTCTTC. The encoded protein is CASSSLAINEQFF. Combining the CDR3 with reference TRBV11-2 and TRBJ2-1 gives the whole variable domain EAGVAQSPRYKIIEKRQSVAFWCNPISGHATLYWYQQILGQGPKLLIQFQNNGVVDDSQLPKDRFSAERLKGVDSTLKIQPAKLEDSAVYLCASSSLAINEQFFGPGTRLTVL.

This clone was recorded only once. The V call is TRBV7-2, the J call TRBJ1-1; D unresolved. Germline assignment: CDR1 SGHTA and CDR2 FQGNSA. The CDR3 loop spans 13 amino acids. V was shortened by 3 bases and J by 1 base, with 6 bases between the two germline ends. CDR3: CASSLRENTEAFF. The CDR3 DNA reads as TGTGCCAGCAGCTTGAGGGAGAACACTGAAGCTTTCTTT.

In its sample, this clone was seen once. The chain recombines TRBV19 with TRBJ1-1; D call uncertain. CDR1 and CDR2 (germline): LNHDA, SQIVND (reference sequence). Deletions cut 6 bases from V and 0 bases from J, with 17 bases between. This CDR3 has 16 residues. The DNA for the CDR3 is TGTGCCAGTAGGGATATAAGGCAGACAATGAACACTGAAGCTTTCTTT. Encoded protein: CASRDIRQTMNTEAFF. The entire variable domain, with the rest obtained from reference TRBV19 and TRBJ1-1, is as follows: DGGITQSPKYLFRKEGQNVTLSCEQNLNHDAMYWYRQDPGQGLRLIYYSQIVNDFQKGDIAEGYSVSREKKESFPLTVTSAQKNPTAFYLCASRDIRQTMNTEAFFGQGTRLTVV.

CDR3 residues: CASSADRGVDTQYF. For the CDR3, the DNA is TGTGCCAGCAGCGCAGACAGGGGGGTAGATACGCAGTATTTT. V is TRBV13 and J is TRBJ2-3, with TRBD1 matching 9 bases. The CDR3 has 14 residues. The trim removed 5 bases at V and 5 bases at J, leaving 5 bases unmatched. Germline CDR1 is PRHDT and CDR2 is FYEKMQ (reference sequence).

The chain joins TRBV2 to TRBJ2-3, with D possibly TRBD2 on 6 matching bases. Germline CDR1 is SNHLY and CDR2 is FYNNEI. This CDR3 has 15 amino acids. The V gene lost 1 base and the J gene lost 6 bases, with 14 bases spanning the gap. CDR3 in amino acids: CASSEVGQGGDTQYF. The CDR3 nucleotides read TGTGCCAGCAGTGAAGTGGGGCAGGGAGGCGATACGCAGTATTTT.

The chain links TRBV5-5 to TRBJ2-7; TRBD1 aligns across 8 bases. Germline V CDR1 and CDR2: SGHKS, YYEKEE (reference sequence). This CDR3 is built from 14 residues. With V trimmed by 1 base and J by 5 bases, 5 bases remained unmatched. CDR3 bases: TGTGCCAGCAGCTTGATTCAGGGGGCGAACGAGCAGTACTTC. Its protein product is CASSLIQGANEQYF.

The chain couples TRBV4-1 to TRBJ2-7; 13 bases line up with TRBD2. This CDR3 spans 16 amino acids. CDR1 is MGHRA and CDR2 is YSYEKL in the germline V gene. Trimming removed 4 bases from V and 6 bases from J; junction bases left unmatched: 9. The CDR3 DNA reads TGCGCCAGCAGCCTCGGACTAGCGGGGGCCCACTCCGAGCAGTACTTC. Translating gives CASSLGLAGAHSEQYF.

The gene calls are TRBV2 and TRBJ2-5; 11 bases are shared with TRBD2. Germline CDR1 SNHLY, CDR2 FYNNEI. CDR3 length: 18 amino acids. V gave up 1 base and J gave up 1 base; unmatched junction bases: 8. CDR3 protein: CASSEGLAGGRVQETQYF. In DNA, the CDR3 is TGTGCCAGCAGTGAAGGGCTAGCGGGGGGCCGGGTCCAAGAGACCCAGTACTTC.

The rearrangement joins TRBV4-1 to TRBJ2-3; 8 nucleotides line up with TRBD2. Per the germline V gene, CDR1 is MGHRA and CDR2 is YSYEKL. With 4 bases clipped from V and 0 bases from J, the junction kept 3 bases outside the gene matches. This CDR3 contains 15 residues. CDR3 bases: TGCGCCAGCAGCCCTCAGCGGGGGAGCACAGATACGCAGTATTTT. As protein: CASSPQRGSTDTQYF.

The V call is TRBV6-6, the J call TRBJ2-2, with TRBD1 matching 7 bases. Germline CDR1 MNHNY, CDR2 SVGAGI (reference sequence). J lost 4 bases, V lost 6 bases, and 5 bases had no gene match. CDR3 length equals 14 residues. The DNA for the CDR3 is TGTGCCAGCAGGCCCACAGGGGTCACCGGGGAGCTGTTTTTT. This codes for CASRPTGVTGELFF.

J is TRBJ1-4 and V is TRBV9; D is unresolved. The V end lost 0 bases, the J end lost 5 bases, and 5 bases lay between the germline ends. Germline CDR1 and CDR2: SGDLS and YYNGEE. The CDR3 has 13 amino acids. CDR3 nucleotides: TGTGCCAGCAGCGTAGCGGTGAATGAAAAACTGTTTTTT. Protein: CASSVAVNEKLFF.

The rearrangement joins TRBV5-6 to TRBJ1-2, with 8 positions matching TRBD1. Germline V gives CDR1 SGHDT, CDR2 YYEEEE. V dropped 0 bases and J dropped 7; count of bases not matched to a gene: 5. This CDR3 is built from 14 residues. In nucleotides, the CDR3 is TGTGCCAGCAGCTTGGAACAGGGGGTGGGTGGCTACACCTTC. It translates to CASSLEQGVGGYTF.

The chain's CDR3 is CASSPPGVAGAWEQYF. In DNA form, the CDR3 reads TGTGCCAGCAGCCCCCCCGGGGTAGCGGGAGCTTGGGAGCAGTACTTC. The J gene is TRBJ2-7, the V gene TRBV7-9; 9 bases fit TRBD2. This CDR3 comprises 16 residues. Trimming took 5 bases from V and 7 from J; bases not matched to a gene: 15. CDR1 is SEHNR and CDR2 is FQNEAQ in the germline V gene (reference sequence). Complete variable domain (other parts from reference TRBV7-9 and TRBJ2-7): DTGVSQNPRHKITKRGQNVTFRCDPISEHNRLYWYRQTLGQGPEFLTYFQNEAQLEKSRLLSDRFSAERPKGSFSTLEIQRTEQGDSAMYLCASSPPGVAGAWEQYFGPGTRLTVT.

The chain employs TRBV5-6 and TRBJ1-5; no reliable D call. The V gene's germline CDR1 is SGHDT and CDR2 YYEEEE. The CDR3 length is 15 residues. V was pared by 0 bases and J by 4 bases, with 11 bases between. In nucleotides, the CDR3 is TGTGCCAGCAGCTTGGGTTACGGGAGGAATCAGCCCCAGCATTTT. Translating gives CASSLGYGRNQPQHF. Full variable domain (remainder filled in from reference TRBV5-6 and TRBJ1-5): DAGVTQSPTHLIKTRGQQVTLRCSPKSGHDTVSWYQQALGQGPQFIFQYYEEEERQRGNFPDRFSGHQFPNYSSELNVNALLLGDSALYLCASSLGYGRNQPQHFGDGTRLSIL.

This chain joins TRBV15 and TRBJ2-2; 7 bases align to TRBD2. Germline trimming cut 4 bases from V and 3 bases from J; bases unmatched to any gene: 14. CDR3 size: 18 residues. The germline CDR1 and CDR2 sequences are LNHNV and YYDKDF (reference sequence). Here the CDR3 reads CATSTEEGRDGYTGELFF. DNA of the CDR3: TGTGCCACCAGCACGGAAGAGGGGAGGGATGGATACACCGGGGAGCTGTTTTTT.

V gene TRBV27 combines with J gene TRBJ1-6, with 8 bases matching TRBD1. Germline V CDR1 and CDR2: MNHEY, SMNVEV (reference sequence). Trimming cost V 6 bases and J 6 bases; bases outside gene matches: 4. The CDR3 has 14 residues. The CDR3 sequence: CASRGTGLNSPLHF. The CDR3 DNA is TGTGCCAGCAGAGGGACAGGCCTTAATTCACCCCTCCACTTT.

The CDR3, as DNA: TGTGCCAGCAGTTTCCAGGGTAAAGGTGAAAAACTGTTTTTT. Its translation: CASSFQGKGEKLFF. V gene TRBV27 combines with J gene TRBJ1-4; perhaps TRBD1 as D (5 bases). This CDR3 has 14 amino acids. Germline values: CDR1 MNHEY, CDR2 SMNVEV (reference sequence). V was shortened by 3 bases and J by 7 bases, with 12 bases between the two germline ends.

This clone was seen a single time. The chain links TRBV10-2 to TRBJ2-7; 9 bases are a match to TRBD2. From germline, CDR1 is WSHSY and CDR2 SAAADI. The V segment lost 6 bases and the J segment 1 base; nucleotides outside the gene matches: 7. The CDR3 runs to 15 residues. For the CDR3, the DNA is TGCGCCAGCAGGCTCATGACTAGCGGTTCCTACGAGCAGTACTTC. The encoded protein is CASRLMTSGSYEQYF.

CDR3 in DNA: TGTGCCAGCAGGTGGACAGGGGGCTCCTACAATGAGCAGTTCTTC. Its protein is CASRWTGGSYNEQFF. This chain uses TRBV7-9 with TRBJ2-1; 10 bases fit TRBD1. The germline V gene encodes CDR1 SEHNR and CDR2 FQNEAQ (reference sequence). The CDR3 runs 15 residues. Trimming at V came to 6 bases and at J to 0 bases, leaving 2 bases not matched to a gene.

This clone was seen once. The rearrangement links TRBV19 to TRBJ1-2, with D unresolved. Trimming removed 5 bases from V and 4 bases from J, with 14 bases in between. Germline values: CDR1 LNHDA, CDR2 SQIVND (reference sequence). The CDR3 spans 14 residues. CDR3 DNA sequence: TGTGCCAGTAGTCCGCCGGGGTTAGGCTATGGCTACACCTTC. Translation gives CASSPPGLGYGYTF.

The chain employs TRBV6-1 and TRBJ1-2; TRBD1 agrees at 8 bases. The trim removed 6 bases at V and 4 bases at J, leaving 4 bases unmatched. Per the germline V gene, CDR1 is MNHNS and CDR2 is SASEGT. The length of the CDR3 is 13 residues. In DNA, the CDR3 is TGTGCCAGCAGGGTCGGACAGGGCTATGGCTACACCTTC. Encoded protein: CASRVGQGYGYTF.

For the CDR3, the DNA is TGTGCCAGCAGCTGGGGGGAAGGGGAGCAGTTCTTC. This sequence encodes CASSWGEGEQFF. The chain links TRBV5-4 to TRBJ2-1, with a possible D match to TRBD2 (6 bases). CDR3 length: 12 amino acids. Trimming pared 3 bases from V and 10 bases from J, leaving 11 bases between. Germline CDR1 SGHNT, CDR2 YYREEE (reference sequence). Combining the CDR3 with reference TRBV5-4 and TRBJ2-1 gives the whole variable domain ETGVTQSPTHLIKTRGQQVTLRCSSQSGHNTVSWYQQALGQGPQFIFQYYREEENGRGNFPPRFSGLQFPNYSSELNVNALELDDSALYLCASSWGEGEQFFGPGTRLTVL.

The chain has TRBV28 and TRBJ1-2; possible D gene TRBD1, 5 bases. The CDR3 totals 19 residues. In germline, CDR1 is MDHEN, CDR2 SYDVKM. Trimming cost V 2 bases and J 0 bases, with 22 bases left between them. The CDR3 protein is CASSLLYWRGGVANYGYTF. In DNA, the CDR3 is TGTGCCAGCAGTTTACTTTACTGGCGGGGGGGAGTCGCTAACTATGGCTACACCTTC.